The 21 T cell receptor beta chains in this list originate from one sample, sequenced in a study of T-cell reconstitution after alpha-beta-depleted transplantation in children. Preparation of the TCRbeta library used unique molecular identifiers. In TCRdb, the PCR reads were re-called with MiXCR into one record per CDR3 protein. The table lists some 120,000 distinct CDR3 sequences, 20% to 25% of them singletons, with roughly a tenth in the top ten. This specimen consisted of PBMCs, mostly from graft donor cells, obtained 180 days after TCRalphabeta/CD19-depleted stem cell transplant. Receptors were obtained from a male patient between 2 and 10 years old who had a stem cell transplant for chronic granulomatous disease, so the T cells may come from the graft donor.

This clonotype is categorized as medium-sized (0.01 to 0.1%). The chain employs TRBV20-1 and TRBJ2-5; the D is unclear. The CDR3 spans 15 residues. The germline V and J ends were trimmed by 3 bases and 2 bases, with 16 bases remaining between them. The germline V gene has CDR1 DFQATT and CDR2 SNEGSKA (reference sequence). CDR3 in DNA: TGCAGTGCTAGTCAGGATTCCGGTACTCAAGAGACCCAGTACTTC. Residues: CSASQDSGTQETQYF.

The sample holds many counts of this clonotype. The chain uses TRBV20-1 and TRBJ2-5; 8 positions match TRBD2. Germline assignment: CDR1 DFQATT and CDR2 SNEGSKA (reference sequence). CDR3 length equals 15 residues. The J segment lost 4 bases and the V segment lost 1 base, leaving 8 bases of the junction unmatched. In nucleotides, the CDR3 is TGCAGTGCTAGAGTCCCAGCGGGAGTGAGAGAGACCCAGTACTTC. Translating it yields CSARVPAGVRETQYF.

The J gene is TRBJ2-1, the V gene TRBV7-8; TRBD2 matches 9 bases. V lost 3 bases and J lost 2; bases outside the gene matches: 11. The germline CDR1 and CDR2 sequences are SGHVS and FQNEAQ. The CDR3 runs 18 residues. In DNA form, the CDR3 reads TGTGCCAGCAGCTTTCCTAGCGGGACTGGGGTGGCCTACAATGAGCAGTTCTTC. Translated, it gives CASSFPSGTGVAYNEQFF.

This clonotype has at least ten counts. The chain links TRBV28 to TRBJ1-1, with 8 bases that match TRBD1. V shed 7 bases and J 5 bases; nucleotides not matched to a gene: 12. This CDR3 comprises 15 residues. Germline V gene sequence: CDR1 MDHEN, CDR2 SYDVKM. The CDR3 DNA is TGTGCCAGCAATCACCCCGGACAGGGCGTAACTGAAGCTTTCTTT. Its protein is CASNHPGQGVTEAFF.

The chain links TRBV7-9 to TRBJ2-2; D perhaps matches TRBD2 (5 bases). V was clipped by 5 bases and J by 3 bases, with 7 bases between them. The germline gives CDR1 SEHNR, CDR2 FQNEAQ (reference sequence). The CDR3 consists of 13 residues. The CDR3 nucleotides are TGTGCCAGCAGCAGAGCGGACACCGGGGAGCTGTTTTTT. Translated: CASSRADTGELFF.

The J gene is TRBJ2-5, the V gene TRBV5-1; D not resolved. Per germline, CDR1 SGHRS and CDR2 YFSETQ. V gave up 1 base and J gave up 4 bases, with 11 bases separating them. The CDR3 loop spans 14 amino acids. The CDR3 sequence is CASSLKTLGETQYF. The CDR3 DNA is TGCGCCAGCAGCTTGAAGACTCTTGGAGAGACCCAGTACTTC.

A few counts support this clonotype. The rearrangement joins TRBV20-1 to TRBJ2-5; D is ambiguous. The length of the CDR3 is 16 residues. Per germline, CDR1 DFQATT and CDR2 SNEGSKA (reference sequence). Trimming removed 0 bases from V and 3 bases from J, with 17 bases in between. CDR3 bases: TGCAGTGCTAGAGAGGCCAGGCCGCACCCCGAAGAGACCCAGTACTTC. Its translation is CSAREARPHPEETQYF.

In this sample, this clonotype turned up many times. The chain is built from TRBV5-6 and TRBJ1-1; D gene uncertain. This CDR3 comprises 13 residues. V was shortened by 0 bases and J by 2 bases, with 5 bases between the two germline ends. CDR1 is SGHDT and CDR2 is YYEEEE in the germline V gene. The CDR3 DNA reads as TGTGCCAGCAGCTTGGACAGAAACACTGAAGCTTTCTTT. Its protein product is CASSLDRNTEAFF.

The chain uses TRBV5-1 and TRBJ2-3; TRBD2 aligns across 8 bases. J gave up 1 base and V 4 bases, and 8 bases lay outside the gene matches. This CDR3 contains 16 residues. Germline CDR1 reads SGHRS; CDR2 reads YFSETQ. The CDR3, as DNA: TGCGCCAGCAGCGTGAGACTAGCGAGGCGCACAGATACGCAGTATTTT. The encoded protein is CASSVRLARRTDTQYF.

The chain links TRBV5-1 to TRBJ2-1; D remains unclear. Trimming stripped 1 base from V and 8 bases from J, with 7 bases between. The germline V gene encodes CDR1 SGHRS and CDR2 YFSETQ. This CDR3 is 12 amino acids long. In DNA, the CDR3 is TGCGCCAGCAGCTTGATGTGGGATGAGCAGTTCTTC. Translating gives CASSLMWDEQFF.

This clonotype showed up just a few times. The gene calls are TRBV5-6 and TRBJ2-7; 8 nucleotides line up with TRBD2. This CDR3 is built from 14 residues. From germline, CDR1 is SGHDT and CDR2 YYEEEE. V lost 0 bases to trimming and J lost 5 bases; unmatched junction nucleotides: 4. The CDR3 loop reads CASSLGLARHEQYF. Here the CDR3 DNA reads TGTGCCAGCAGCTTGGGACTAGCGCGCCACGAGCAGTACTTC.

The CDR3 loop reads CASSEFQGKQFF. The CDR3 DNA is TGTGCCAGCAGTGAATTTCAAGGGAAACAGTTCTTC. The rearrangement uses TRBV25-1 and TRBJ2-1, with D hard to call. The V and J ends lost 1 base and 13 bases respectively, with 11 bases between them. The CDR3 contains 12 residues. The germline V gene encodes CDR1 MGHDK and CDR2 SYGVNS.

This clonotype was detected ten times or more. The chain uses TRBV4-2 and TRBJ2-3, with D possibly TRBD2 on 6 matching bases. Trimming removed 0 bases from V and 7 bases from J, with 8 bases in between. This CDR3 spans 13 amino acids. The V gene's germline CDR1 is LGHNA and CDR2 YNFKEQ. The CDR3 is CASSQEGGNTQYF. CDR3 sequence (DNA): TGTGCCAGCAGCCAAGAGGGGGGAAATACGCAGTATTTT.

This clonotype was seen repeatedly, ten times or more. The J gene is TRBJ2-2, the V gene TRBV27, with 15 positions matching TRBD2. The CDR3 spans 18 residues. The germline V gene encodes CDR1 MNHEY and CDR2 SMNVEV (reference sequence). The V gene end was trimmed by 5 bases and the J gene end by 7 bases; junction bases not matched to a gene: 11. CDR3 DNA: TGTGCCAGCAGTCGAGGACTAGCGGGAGGGCCCAGGATCGGGGAGCTGTTTTTT. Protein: CASSRGLAGGPRIGELFF.

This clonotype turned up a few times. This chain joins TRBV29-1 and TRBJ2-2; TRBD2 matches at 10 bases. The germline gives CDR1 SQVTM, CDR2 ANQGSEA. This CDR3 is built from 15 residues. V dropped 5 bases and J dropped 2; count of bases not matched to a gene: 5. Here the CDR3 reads CSVPTSGINTGELFF. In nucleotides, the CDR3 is TGCAGCGTTCCAACTAGCGGGATAAACACCGGGGAGCTGTTTTTT.

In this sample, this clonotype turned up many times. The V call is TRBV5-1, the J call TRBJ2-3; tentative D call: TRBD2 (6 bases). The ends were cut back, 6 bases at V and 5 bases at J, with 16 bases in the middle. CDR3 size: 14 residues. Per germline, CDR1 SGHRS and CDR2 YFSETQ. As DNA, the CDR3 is TGCGCCAGCACCGGCGGCGGGGTAGGAGATACGCAGTATTTT. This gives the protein CASTGGGVGDTQYF.

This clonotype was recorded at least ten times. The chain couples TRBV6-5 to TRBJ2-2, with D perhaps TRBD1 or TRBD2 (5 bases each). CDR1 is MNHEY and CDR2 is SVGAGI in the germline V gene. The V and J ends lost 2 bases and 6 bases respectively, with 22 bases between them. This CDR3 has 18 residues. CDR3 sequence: CASSYGGPGTSKAGELFF. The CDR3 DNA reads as TGTGCCAGCAGTTACGGAGGCCCCGGGACGAGTAAAGCCGGGGAGCTGTTTTTT.

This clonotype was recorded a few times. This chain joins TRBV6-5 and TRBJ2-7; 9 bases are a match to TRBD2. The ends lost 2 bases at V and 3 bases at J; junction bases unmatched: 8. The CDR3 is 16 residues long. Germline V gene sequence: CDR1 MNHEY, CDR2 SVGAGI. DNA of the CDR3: TGTGCCAGCAGTTACCAAGCGGGAGGAAGGATCTACGAGCAGTACTTC. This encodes CASSYQAGGRIYEQYF.

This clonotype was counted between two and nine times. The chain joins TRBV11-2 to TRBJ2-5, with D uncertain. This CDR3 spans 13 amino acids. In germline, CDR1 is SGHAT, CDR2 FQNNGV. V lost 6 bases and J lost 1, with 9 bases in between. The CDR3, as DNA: TGTGCCAGCAGGACCATCTTCCAAGAGACCCAGTACTTC. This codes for CASRTIFQETQYF.

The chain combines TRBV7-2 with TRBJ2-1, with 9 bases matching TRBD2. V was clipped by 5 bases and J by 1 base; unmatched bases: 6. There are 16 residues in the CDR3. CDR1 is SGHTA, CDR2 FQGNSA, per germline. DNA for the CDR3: TGTGCCAGCAGCCTAGAGAGCGGGGGGTCCTACAATGAGCAGTTCTTC. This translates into CASSLESGGSYNEQFF. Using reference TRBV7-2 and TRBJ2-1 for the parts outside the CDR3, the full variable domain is GAGVSQSPSNKVTEKGKDVELRCDPISGHTALYWYRQSLGQGLEFLIYFQGNSAPDKSGLPSDRFSAERTGGSVSTLTIQRTQQEDSAVYLCASSLESGGSYNEQFFGPGTRLTVL.

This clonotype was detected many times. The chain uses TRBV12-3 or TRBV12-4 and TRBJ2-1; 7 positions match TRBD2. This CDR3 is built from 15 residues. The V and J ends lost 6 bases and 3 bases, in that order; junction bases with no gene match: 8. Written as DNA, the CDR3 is TGTGCCAGCAGCTTGGGGCTAGCGGTCTACAATGAGCAGTTCTTC. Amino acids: CASSLGLAVYNEQFF.